This section outlines one T cell receptor beta chain sequence together with its context. While infection was still active, Seattle patients were enrolled and then followed longitudinally. The sample belongs to a study of blood T cell repertoires in COVID-19. Study-wide background: Collection of acute and convalescent COVID-19 samples took place in the United States, Italy and Spain. PBMCs, B-cell-depleted T cells, or T cells provided the cDNA or gDNA that made up the material.

Germline-derived CDR1 and CDR2 are MNHEY and SMNVEV (reference sequence). This CDR3 region has 15 residues. Trimming at V came to 4 bases and at J to 8 bases, leaving 8 bases not matched to a gene. In the authors' methods: Amplification with reference gene primers provided the estimates of nucleated cell counts. Clones were read by immunoSEQ multiplex PCR, and TCRdb kept only the in-frame ones, dropping some. V, J and clone size were drawn from that table, and D and trimming were deduced from the DNA. The table has about 200,000 clones, 70% to 90% seen once. The chain couples TRBV27 to TRBJ1-4, with 9 nucleotides matching TRBD1. The receptor was isolated from a man aged 45 to 65 with COVID-19, enrolled during active disease. The sequenced sample was peripheral blood. The CDR3 DNA reads TGTGCCAGCAGTTCGGGACAGGGCGGACGGGAAAAACTGTTTTTT. This gives the protein CASSSGQGGREKLFF.